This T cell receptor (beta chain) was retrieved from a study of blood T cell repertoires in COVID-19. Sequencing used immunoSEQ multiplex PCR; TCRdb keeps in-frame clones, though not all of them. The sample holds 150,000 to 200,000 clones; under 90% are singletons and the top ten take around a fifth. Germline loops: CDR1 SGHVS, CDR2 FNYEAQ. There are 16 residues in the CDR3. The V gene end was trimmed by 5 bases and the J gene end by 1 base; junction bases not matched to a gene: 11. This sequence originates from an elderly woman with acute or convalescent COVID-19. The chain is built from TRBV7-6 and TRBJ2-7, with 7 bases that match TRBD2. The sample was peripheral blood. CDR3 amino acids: CASSPTVSSGSYEQYF. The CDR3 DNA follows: TGTGCCAGCAGCCCCACCGTTTCTAGCGGATCCTACGAGCAGTACTTC.